Following are 21 T cell receptor beta chains from one sample sequenced in a study of blood T cell repertoires in COVID-19. TCRdb's copy holds only in-frame clones and misses some; the assay was immunoSEQ multiplex PCR. Here the sample spans around 130,000 clones, roughly 90% being singletons. Sequenced input: peripheral blood. The receptors derive from a man in his 70s with active COVID-19.

The rearrangement joins TRBV19 to TRBJ1-1; tentatively, D is TRBD1 (5 bases). CDR1 and CDR2 (germline): LNHDA, SQIVND (reference sequence). Trimming removed 6 bases at V and 4 bases at J, with 15 bases between. The CDR3 covers 14 residues. The CDR3 region is CASRSLGRATEAFF. In DNA form, the CDR3 reads TGTGCCAGTAGGTCCCTGGGCAGGGCCACTGAAGCTTTCTTT.

The CDR3 nucleotides are TGCGCCAGCAGCTTGGCCGGTGGGCAAGAGGGAACTGAAGCTTTCTTT. Protein: CASSLAGGQEGTEAFF. V usage is TRBV5-1 and J usage is TRBJ1-1; D uncertain. CDR1 and CDR2 (germline): SGHRS, YFSETQ. CDR3 length: 16 residues. V dropped 0 bases and J dropped 5 bases, with 17 bases sitting between them.

The chain combines TRBV18 with TRBJ2-7, with D possibly TRBD2 on 6 matching bases. V was trimmed by 1 base and J by 0 bases, leaving 10 bases between them. CDR3 length equals 15 residues. Per the germline V gene, CDR1 is KGHSH and CDR2 is LQKENI. The DNA for the CDR3 is TGTGCCAGCTCACCACGGACTACGAGCTCCTACGAGCAGTACTTC. Translating it yields CASSPRTTSSYEQYF.

The chain recombines TRBV11-2 with TRBJ2-3; 8 bases align to TRBD2. The V gene end was trimmed by 10 bases and the J gene end by 3 bases; junction bases not matched to a gene: 9. CDR1 and CDR2 (germline): SGHAT, FQNNGV. This CDR3 comprises 14 residues. DNA of the CDR3: TGTGCCATCCGACGGCAGCGGGAGACAGATACGCAGTATTTT. Its translation: CAIRRQRETDTQYF.

V and J are TRBV10-1 and TRBJ2-1, with 11 bases aligning to TRBD2. Germline CDR1 reads WNHNN; CDR2 reads SYGVQD (reference sequence). Germline trimming cut 3 bases from V and 8 bases from J; bases unmatched to any gene: 6. This CDR3 spans 15 amino acids. CDR3: CASSDFSGRVDEQFF. CDR3 DNA: TGCGCCAGCAGTGATTTTAGCGGGAGGGTGGATGAGCAGTTCTTC.

The J gene is TRBJ1-1, the V gene TRBV6-2 or TRBV6-3; D possibly corresponds to TRBD1 (6 bases). CDR1 is MNHEY and CDR2 is SVGEGT in the germline V gene. Trimming stripped 4 bases from V and 7 bases from J, with 16 bases between. The CDR3 has 14 amino acids. CDR3 residues: CASSWEQGRSEAFF. The CDR3 nucleotides are TGTGCCAGCAGTTGGGAACAGGGACGGAGTGAAGCTTTCTTT.

The V and J genes are TRBV7-3 and TRBJ1-6; maybe TRBD1 (5 bases). Germline values: CDR1 SGHTA, CDR2 FQGTGA. The V gene lost 3 bases and the J gene lost 9 bases, with 15 bases spanning the gap. CDR3 length equals 15 residues. Here the CDR3 reads CASSFSGQGTSPLHF. CDR3 sequence (DNA): TGTGCCAGCAGCTTCTCAGGGCAGGGAACTTCACCCCTCCACTTT.

This rearrangement joins TRBV28 to TRBJ2-7; D is possibly TRBD2 (5 bases). This CDR3 has 14 amino acids. Trimming stripped 2 bases from V and 6 bases from J, with 14 bases between. The V gene's germline CDR1 is MDHEN and CDR2 SYDVKM. This CDR3 is CASSLNGGRAEQYF. The CDR3 region has the DNA TGTGCCAGCAGTTTAAATGGAGGAAGGGCCGAGCAGTACTTC. Looking up the rest from reference TRBV28 and TRBJ2-7 gives the full variable domain: DVKVTQSSRYLVKRTGEKVFLECVQDMDHENMFWYRQDPGLGLRLIYFSYDVKMKEKGDIPEGYSVSREKKERFSLILESASTNQTSMYLCASSLNGGRAEQYFGPGTRLTVT.

The gene calls are TRBV5-5 and TRBJ2-3, with TRBD2 matching 7 bases. The V gene end was trimmed by 1 base and the J gene end by 3 bases; junction bases not matched to a gene: 11. CDR1 is SGHKS and CDR2 is YYEKEE in the germline V gene (reference sequence). The CDR3 sequence is 17 residues long. The CDR3 DNA follows: TGTGCCAGCAGCTTGTTTATCGCGGGAGTGGGGACAGATACGCAGTATTTT. Translating gives CASSLFIAGVGTDTQYF.

The chain employs TRBV15 and TRBJ2-1; 7 nucleotides match TRBD2. The germline V gene has CDR1 LNHNV and CDR2 YYDKDF (reference sequence). The CDR3 is 14 residues long. Trimming took 1 base from V and 8 from J; bases not matched to a gene: 5. CDR3 amino acids: CATSRGTRVDEQFF. The CDR3 nucleotides are TGTGCCACCAGCAGAGGGACTAGGGTCGATGAGCAGTTCTTC.

V and J are TRBV2 and TRBJ1-6; a possible D gene is TRBD1 (5 bases). Trimming removed 7 bases at V and 7 bases at J, with 11 bases between. CDR1 and CDR2 (germline): SNHLY, FYNNEI. This CDR3 contains 13 residues. The chain's CDR3 is CASNLGRNSPLHF. CDR3 DNA sequence: TGTGCCAGCAACTTGGGGCGGAATTCACCCCTCCACTTT.

The chain uses TRBV2 and TRBJ1-4; TRBD1 aligns across 7 bases. The V and J ends lost 6 bases and 8 bases, in that order; junction bases with no gene match: 12. Germline loops: CDR1 SNHLY, CDR2 FYNNEI. This CDR3 region has 15 residues. This chain's CDR3 is CASRVSGRQGEKLFF. The CDR3, as DNA: TGTGCCAGCAGAGTGTCGGGAAGACAGGGAGAAAAACTGTTTTTT.

To note about this clone: This same CDR3 is encoded by further DNA sequences in the sample. This chain uses TRBV3-1 (or the pseudogene TRBV3-2) with TRBJ2-3, with 10 bases fitting TRBD2. The CDR3 loop spans 15 amino acids. Germline trimming cut 4 bases from V and 2 bases from J; bases unmatched to any gene: 3. CDR1 and CDR2 from the germline V gene are LGHDT and YNNKEL (reference sequence). The CDR3 protein is CASSPLAGVTDTQYF. In DNA form, the CDR3 reads TGTGCCAGCAGCCCGCTAGCGGGAGTCACAGATACGCAGTATTTT.

The chain combines TRBV11-2 with TRBJ2-7, with 7 bases that match TRBD2. Germline CDR1 reads SGHAT; CDR2 reads FQNNGV. The CDR3 sequence is 16 residues long. After removal of 3 bases from V and 0 bases from J, the junction contained 8 bases not matched to a gene. CDR3 region: CASSLGRADPSYEQYF. CDR3 DNA sequence: TGTGCCAGCAGCTTGGGGAGGGCTGATCCCTCCTACGAGCAGTACTTC.

The chain combines TRBV30 with TRBJ1-1, with unresolved D. CDR1 is GTSNPN and CDR2 is SVGIG in the germline V gene (reference sequence). The CDR3 is 14 amino acids. The V gene lost 0 bases and the J gene lost 4 bases, with 12 bases spanning the gap. The CDR3 DNA follows: TGTGCCTGGAGTGTCTTGGGCTTTGGCACTGAAGCTTTCTTT. It translates to CAWSVLGFGTEAFF.

This rearrangement joins TRBV11-1 to TRBJ2-1; a possible D gene is TRBD2 (7 bases). Germline V gene sequence: CDR1 SGHAT, CDR2 FQDESV (reference sequence). This CDR3 has 15 amino acids. With 3 bases removed from V and 4 bases from J, the gap between germline ends came to 13 bases. For the CDR3, the DNA is TGTGCCAGCAGCTTGGGGGGGGCCCATTACAATGAGCAGTTCTTC. Amino acids: CASSLGGAHYNEQFF.

The gene calls are TRBV7-2 and TRBJ1-6; the match to TRBD1 covers 8 bases. The CDR3 has 15 amino acids. V dropped 3 bases and J dropped 6; count of bases not matched to a gene: 4. Germline CDR1 is SGHTA and CDR2 is FQGNSA. The CDR3, as DNA: TGTGCCAGCAGCTTCTGGACAGGGACTAATTCACCCCTCCACTTT. Translation: CASSFWTGTNSPLHF.

The CDR3 spells CAWSLREGQPQHF. The CDR3 DNA is TGTGCCTGGAGTCTCAGGGAAGGCCAGCCCCAGCATTTT. The V and J genes are TRBV30 and TRBJ1-5; D may be TRBD1 (5 bases). V lost 2 bases and J 7 bases, leaving 12 bases between the germline ends. The CDR3 covers 13 residues. Germline CDR1 is GTSNPN and CDR2 is SVGIG (reference sequence).

This sequence joins TRBV28 and TRBJ2-7, with TRBD2 identical over 15 bases. Germline V gene sequence: CDR1 MDHEN, CDR2 SYDVKM. This CDR3 spans 16 amino acids. V trimming: 3 bases; J trimming: 4 bases; junction bases outside the gene matches: 4. CDR3 bases: TGTGCCAGCAGTTTGGGACTAGCGGGAGGATTTTACGAGCAGTACTTC. As protein: CASSLGLAGGFYEQYF.

The V and J genes are TRBV2 and TRBJ2-4, with 8 nucleotides matching TRBD1. CDR3 length equals 17 residues. Trimming at V came to 4 bases and at J to 0 bases, leaving 8 bases not matched to a gene. Per the germline V gene, CDR1 is SNHLY and CDR2 is FYNNEI. The CDR3 loop is CASSGDRPNLAKNIQYF. The CDR3, as DNA: TGTGCCAGCAGTGGGGACAGGCCGAATTTAGCCAAAAACATTCAGTACTTC. The full variable domain, in which reference TRBV2 and TRBJ2-4 provide the parts outside the CDR3, is EPEVTQTPSHQVTQMGQEVILRCVPISNHLYFYWYRQILGQKVEFLVSFYNNEISEKSEIFDDQFSVERPDGSNFTLKIRSTKLEDSAMYFCASSGDRPNLAKNIQYFGAGTRLSVL.

The genes are TRBV11-2 and TRBJ2-7, with 8 bases lining up with TRBD2. The J segment lost 5 bases and the V segment lost 5 bases, leaving 11 bases of the junction unmatched. Germline CDR1 SGHAT, CDR2 FQNNGV. This CDR3 spans 15 amino acids. CDR3 residues: CASSTQGLVGDEQYF. The DNA for the CDR3 is TGTGCCAGCAGCACACAGGGACTAGTTGGGGACGAGCAGTACTTC.